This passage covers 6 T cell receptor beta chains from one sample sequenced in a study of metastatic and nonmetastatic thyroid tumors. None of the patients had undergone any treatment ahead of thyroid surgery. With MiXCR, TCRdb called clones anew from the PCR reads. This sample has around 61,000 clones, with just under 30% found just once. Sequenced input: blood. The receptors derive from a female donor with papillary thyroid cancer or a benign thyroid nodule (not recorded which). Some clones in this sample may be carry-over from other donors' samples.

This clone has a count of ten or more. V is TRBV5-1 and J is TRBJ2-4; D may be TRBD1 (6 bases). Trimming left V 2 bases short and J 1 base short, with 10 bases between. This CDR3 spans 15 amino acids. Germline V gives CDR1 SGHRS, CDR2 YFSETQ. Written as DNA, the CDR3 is TGCGCCAGCAGCTTACAGGGACGGGCCAAAAACATTCAGTACTTC. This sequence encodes CASSLQGRAKNIQYF.

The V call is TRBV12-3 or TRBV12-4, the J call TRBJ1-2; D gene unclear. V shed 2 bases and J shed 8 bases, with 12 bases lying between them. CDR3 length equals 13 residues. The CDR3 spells CASSLMREEGYTF. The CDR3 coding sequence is TGTGCCAGCAGTTTAATGAGGGAGGAGGGCTACACCTTC.

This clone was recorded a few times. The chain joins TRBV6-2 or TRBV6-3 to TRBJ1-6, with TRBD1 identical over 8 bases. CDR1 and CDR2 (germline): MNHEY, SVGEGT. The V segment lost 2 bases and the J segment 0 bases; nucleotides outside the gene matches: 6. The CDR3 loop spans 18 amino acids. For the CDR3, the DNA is TGTGCCAGCAGTTACGGACAGGGAAGTCGCTCCTATAATTCACCCCTCCACTTT. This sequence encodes CASSYGQGSRSYNSPLHF.

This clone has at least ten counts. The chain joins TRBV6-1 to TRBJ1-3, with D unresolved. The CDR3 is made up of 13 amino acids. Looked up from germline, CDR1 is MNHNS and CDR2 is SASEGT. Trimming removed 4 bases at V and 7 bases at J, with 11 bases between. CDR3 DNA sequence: TGTGCCAGCAGTGGAAGATCGGGGAACACCATATATTTT. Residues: CASSGRSGNTIYF.

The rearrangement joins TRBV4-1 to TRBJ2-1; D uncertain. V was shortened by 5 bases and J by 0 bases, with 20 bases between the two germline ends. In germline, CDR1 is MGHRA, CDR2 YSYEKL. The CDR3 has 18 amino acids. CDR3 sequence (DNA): TGCGCCAGCAGCAAAGGGTCACACGATGCCTACTCCTACAATGAGCAGTTCTTC. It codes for CASSKGSHDAYSYNEQFF.

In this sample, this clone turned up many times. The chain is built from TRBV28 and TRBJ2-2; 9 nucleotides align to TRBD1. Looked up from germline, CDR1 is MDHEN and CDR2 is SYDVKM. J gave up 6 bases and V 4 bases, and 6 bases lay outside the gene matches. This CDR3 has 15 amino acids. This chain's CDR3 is CASSSDRGSPGELFF. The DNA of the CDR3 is TGTGCCAGCAGTTCGGACAGGGGATCGCCCGGGGAGCTGTTTTTT.